This T cell receptor beta chain was sequenced during a study of blood T cell repertoires in COVID-19. Study overall: Sites across the United States, Italy and Spain contributed samples from acute and convalescent COVID-19. Sources were T cells, B-cell-depleted T cells, or PBMCs; the material itself was cDNA or gDNA.

In the source study's methods: The authors estimated nucleated cell counts from reference gene primer amplification. Measured with immunoSEQ multiplex PCR; TCRdb has only the in-frame clones, and not every one. V and J calls and clone size are as listed in that table; D and trimming were resolved from the DNA. The data contain under 250,000 clones, 80% to 85% of them singletons. This clone was counted a single time. The TCR sequence derives from a middle-aged man with acute or convalescent COVID-19. The sequencing input was peripheral blood.

CDR3 DNA: TGTGCCAGCAGCCCCCCCTTTGCTAGCGGGGGGGCGGTTGAGCAGTTCTTC. Translated: CASSPPFASGGAVEQFF. The gene calls are TRBV11-3 and TRBJ2-1; 12 nucleotides align to TRBD2. V lost 5 bases to trimming and J lost 9 bases; unmatched junction nucleotides: 14. Germline lookup yields CDR1 SGHNT and CDR2 YENEEA. This CDR3 has 17 amino acids.